One TCR beta chain is described in this entry. Germline V gives CDR1 SGHTA, CDR2 FQGNSA. The V end was cut by 5 bases, the J end by 1 base, with 9 bases between. This CDR3 is built from 14 residues. This sample is part of a study of blood T cell repertoires in COVID-19. Study details: The origin of the acute and convalescent COVID-19 samples was the United States, Italy and Spain. The analysed material was cDNA or gDNA that came from T cells, B-cell-depleted T cells, or PBMCs.

Here immunoSEQ multiplex PCR was the method, and the copy in TCRdb shows in-frame clones only, minus some. The sample contains a few hundred thousand clones, around 90% of which appear only once. The receptor's source is a middle-aged woman with COVID-19, enrolled during active disease. Sequencing input: peripheral blood. The rearrangement uses TRBV7-2 and TRBJ1-5; D gene ambiguous. The CDR3 sequence: CASSPRWSNQPQHF. The CDR3 bases are TGTGCCAGCAGCCCTAGGTGGAGCAATCAGCCCCAGCATTTT.